These T cell receptor beta chains were read from a single sample in a study of identifying expanded T cells in peripheral blood. TCRdb's table, derived via immunoSEQ multiplex PCR, lists solely in-frame clones and lacks some. This table has tens of thousands of clones, over 75% appearing once. The sample comprised blood. Receptor source: a person between 18 and 70 years old in good health. Each CDR3 is given with its conserved first and last residue. D genes are given only for firm matches. Only some rows state a clone size, as once, few, many or a class for expanded clones.

TRBV5-6,-,-,TRBJ2-3,CASSLGPLAGYTDTQYF,TGTGCCAGCAGCTTGGGGCCCTTGGCGGGCTACACAGATACGCAGTATTTT
TRBV29-1,-,-,TRBJ1-1,CSSLDRGNTEAFF,TGCAGCTCTTTGGATAGGGGAAACACTGAAGCTTTCTTT
TRBV5-1,-,-,TRBJ2-1,CASSSGTTSSYNEQFF,TGCGCCAGCAGCTCCGGGACCACCAGCTCCTACAATGAGCAGTTCTTC
TRBV4-3,-,TRBD2,TRBJ2-1,CASSQDFSGRGGGEQFF,TGCGCCAGCAGCCAAGATTTCAGCGGGAGAGGGGGTGGTGAGCAGTTCTTC
TRBV25-1,-,-,TRBJ2-5,CASSQTGAETQYF,TGTGCCAGCAGTCAAACGGGGGCAGAGACCCAGTACTTC
TRBV18,-,-,TRBJ2-2,CASSPPEGTNTGELFF,TGTGCCAGCTCACCACCTGAGGGAACGAACACCGGGGAGCTGTTTTTT
TRBV9,few,TRBD1,TRBJ2-1,CASSGPPGTGYNEQFF,TGTGCCAGCAGCGGACCCCCCGGGACAGGGTACAATGAGCAGTTCTTC
TRBV21-1,-,-,TRBJ1-5,CASSRTGARSSNQPQHF,TGTGCCAGCAGCAGGACAGGGGCAAGAAGCTCCAATCAGCCCCAGCATTTT
TRBV5-1,-,TRBD2,TRBJ2-2,CASSLRGLANSYPIGELFF,TGCGCCAGCAGCTTGCGTGGACTAGCAAACTCGTACCCCATCGGGGAGCTGTTTTTT
TRBV29-1,-,TRBD2,TRBJ2-1,CSVEDDPSGRFLYNEQFF,TGCAGCGTTGAAGATGACCCTAGCGGGAGGTTCCTATACAATGAGCAGTTCTTC
TRBV6-5,-,-,TRBJ1-5,CASKRAQAQPQHF,TGTGCCAGCAAACGGGCTCAAGCCCAGCCCCAGCATTTT
TRBV27,-,-,TRBJ2-5,CASSPSLYQETQYF,TGTGCCAGCAGTCCATCCCTGTACCAAGAGACCCAGTACTTC
TRBV10-1,-,-,TRBJ2-5,CASSGGVGNQETQYF,TGCGCCAGCAGTGGAGGGGTGGGGAATCAAGAGACCCAGTACTTC
TRBV29-1,-,TRBD2,TRBJ2-5,CSVGSRLAGGETQYF,TGCAGCGTTGGCAGTCGACTAGCGGGGGGTGAGACCCAGTACTTC
TRBV6-6,-,-,TRBJ2-1,CASSYRGDPYNEQFF,TGTGCCAGCAGTTACAGGGGGGACCCATACAATGAGCAGTTCTTC
TRBV10-3,-,-,TRBJ2-3,CAISESGSGDTQYF,TGTGCCATCAGTGAGTCGGGGTCGGGAGATACGCAGTATTTT
TRBV19,-,-,TRBJ2-1,CASSIVRGGLYNEQFF,TGTGCCAGTAGTATAGTCAGAGGGGGACTCTACAATGAGCAGTTCTTC
TRBV18,once,-,TRBJ2-5,CASSPQRTAQETQYF,TGTGCCAGCTCACCACAGAGAACAGCCCAAGAGACCCAGTACTTC
TRBV2,-,-,TRBJ1-2,CASSEQENYGYTF,TGTGCCAGCAGCGAACAGGAGAACTATGGCTACACCTTC
TRBV5-1,-,-,TRBJ2-2,CASSKWGQTNTGELFF,TGCGCCAGCAGCAAGTGGGGGCAAACGAACACCGGGGAGCTGTTTTTT
TRBV10-3,-,-,TRBJ1-4,CAISEPGAPNEKLFF,TGTGCCATCAGTGAGCCAGGGGCGCCTAATGAAAAACTGTTTTTT
TRBV6-5,-,-,TRBJ2-7,CASSYSSTAVEQYF,TGTGCCAGCAGTTACTCGTCGACAGCAGTCGAGCAGTACTTC
TRBV13,-,TRBD1,TRBJ2-7,CASSLGWTGTYEQYF,TGTGCCAGCAGCTTAGGGTGGACAGGGACCTACGAGCAGTACTTC